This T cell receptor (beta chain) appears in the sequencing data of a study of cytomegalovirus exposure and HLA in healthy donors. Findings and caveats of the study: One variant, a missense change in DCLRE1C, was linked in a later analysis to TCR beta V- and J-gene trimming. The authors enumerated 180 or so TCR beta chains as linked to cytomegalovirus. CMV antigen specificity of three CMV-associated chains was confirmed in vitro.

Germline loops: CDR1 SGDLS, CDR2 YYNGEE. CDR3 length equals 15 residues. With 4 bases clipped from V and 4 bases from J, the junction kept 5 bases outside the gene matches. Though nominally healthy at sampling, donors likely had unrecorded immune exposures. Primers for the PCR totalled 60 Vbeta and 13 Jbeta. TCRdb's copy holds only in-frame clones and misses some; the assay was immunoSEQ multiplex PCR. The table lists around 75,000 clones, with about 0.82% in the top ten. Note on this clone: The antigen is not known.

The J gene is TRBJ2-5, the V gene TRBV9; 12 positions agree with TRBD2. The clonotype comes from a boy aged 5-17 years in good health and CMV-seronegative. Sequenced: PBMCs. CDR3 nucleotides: TGTGCCAGCAGCTCTAGCGGGGGGGCAGGAGAGACCCAGTACTTC. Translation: CASSSSGGAGETQYF.